These 19 T cell receptor beta chains came from one sample sequenced in a study of T cells after posttransplantation cyclophosphamide. Clones were read by immunoSEQ multiplex PCR, and TCRdb kept only the in-frame ones, dropping some. Of approximately 52,000 clones listed, approximately 86% are singletons. The sample comprised PBMCs. The receptors shown here come from a young man with a blood cancer, CMV-positive, and with a related stem cell donor.

The chain carries TRBV18 and TRBJ1-5, with 7 bases identical to TRBD1. V shed 6 bases, J shed 0 bases, and the junction held 14 bases outside the gene matches. This CDR3 contains 18 residues. From germline, CDR1 is KGHSH and CDR2 LQKENI. In nucleotides, the CDR3 is TGTGCCAGCTCGCAAACGAGCACAGGGGAATATAGCAATCAGCCCCAGCATTTT. It yields the protein CASSQTSTGEYSNQPQHF.

The chain links TRBV25-1 to TRBJ2-1, with a weak D call TRBD1 (6 bases). Trimming shortened V by 5 bases and J by 4 bases, and 12 bases separated the two germline ends. Germline V CDR1 and CDR2: MGHDK, SYGVNS. CDR3 length equals 14 residues. The CDR3 here is CASSMAGVYNEQFF. In DNA, the CDR3 is TGTGCCAGCAGTATGGCAGGGGTTTACAATGAGCAGTTCTTC.

This chain links TRBV6-5 with TRBJ1-2; TRBD1 agrees at 7 bases. Germline values: CDR1 MNHEY, CDR2 SVGAGI. The CDR3 extends over 15 amino acids. V lost 2 bases and J lost 4; bases outside the gene matches: 7. Here the CDR3 DNA reads TGTGCCAGCAGTTACGGGGCAGGGGGTTCCTATGGCTACACCTTC. Its protein is CASSYGAGGSYGYTF.

This rearrangement joins TRBV6-1 to TRBJ1-5, with D possibly being TRBD1 (5 bases). V was cut by 7 bases and J by 0 bases, with 10 bases left in between. In germline, CDR1 is MNHNS, CDR2 SASEGT. The CDR3 sequence is 14 residues long. The CDR3 sequence: CASIRQGSNQPQHF. Written as DNA, the CDR3 is TGTGCCAGCATCCGGCAGGGTAGCAATCAGCCCCAGCATTTT.

In DNA, the CDR3 is TGCGCCAGCAGTCCTCGGACTAGCGGGAGGGGGAATGAGCAGTTCTTC. As protein: CASSPRTSGRGNEQFF. The chain recombines TRBV4-1 with TRBJ2-1; TRBD2 matches at 15 bases. The trim removed 6 bases at V and 7 bases at J, leaving 7 bases unmatched. Germline V lookup: CDR1 MGHRA, CDR2 YSYEKL. This CDR3 is 16 amino acids long.

The chain has TRBV5-1 and TRBJ1-4, with TRBD1 as a possible D gene (5 bases). Germline CDR1 and CDR2: SGHRS and YFSETQ. V dropped 4 bases and J dropped 6 bases, with 16 bases sitting between them. The CDR3 has 15 amino acids. The chain's CDR3 is CASSPVSGGDEKLFF. In nucleotides, the CDR3 is TGCGCCAGCAGCCCCGTCAGCGGGGGGGATGAAAAACTGTTTTTT.

The chain uses TRBV7-3 and TRBJ2-2; 10 bases agree with TRBD2. The germline gives CDR1 SGHTA, CDR2 FQGTGA. The CDR3 has 16 residues. Trimming removed 4 bases from V and 0 bases from J; junction bases left unmatched: 2. The CDR3 DNA sequence: TGTGCCAGCAGCTCCACTAGCGGGACGAACACCGGGGAGCTGTTTTTT. It yields the protein CASSSTSGTNTGELFF.

V usage is TRBV4-1 and J usage is TRBJ2-5; 9 bases are a match to TRBD1. The CDR3 is made up of 16 amino acids. The ends lost 1 base at V and 5 bases at J; junction bases unmatched: 8. Germline V gives CDR1 MGHRA, CDR2 YSYEKL. CDR3 sequence reads: CASSQVQGAGVETQYF. As DNA, the CDR3 is TGCGCCAGCAGCCAAGTACAGGGGGCTGGAGTGGAGACCCAGTACTTC.

V usage is TRBV15 and J usage is TRBJ2-7, with a possible D match to TRBD2 (5 bases). Germline assignment: CDR1 LNHNV and CDR2 YYDKDF (reference sequence). V was trimmed by 0 bases and J by 2 bases, leaving 11 bases between them. The CDR3 spans 15 residues. The CDR3, as DNA: TGTGCCACCAGCAGAGAGTGGACGGGGACCTACGAGCAGTACTTC. This translates into CATSREWTGTYEQYF.

The chain recombines TRBV30 with TRBJ1-5, with D perhaps matching TRBD1 (5 bases). Trimming removed 0 bases from V and 4 bases from J, with 13 bases in between. The germline gives CDR1 GTSNPN, CDR2 SVGIG (reference sequence). The CDR3 extends over 15 amino acids. CDR3 residues: CAWSVEGRGNQPQHF. The CDR3 nucleotides read TGTGCCTGGAGTGTGGAGGGTAGGGGTAATCAGCCCCAGCATTTT.

This chain connects TRBV27 to TRBJ1-1, with TRBD1 matching 11 bases. In germline, CDR1 is MNHEY, CDR2 SMNVEV (reference sequence). The V gene end was trimmed by 5 bases and the J gene end by 4 bases; junction bases not matched to a gene: 3. CDR3 length: 14 residues. CDR3 amino acids: CASSGTGGGTEAFF. The CDR3 DNA sequence: TGTGCCAGCAGTGGGACAGGGGGTGGCACTGAAGCTTTCTTT.

The chain has TRBV7-8 and TRBJ1-2, with D hard to call. The V gene lost 1 base and the J gene lost 6 bases, with 12 bases spanning the gap. The germline gives CDR1 SGHVS, CDR2 FQNEAQ. The CDR3 has 14 amino acids. CDR3 region: CASSLDPILDGYTF. The CDR3 DNA is TGTGCCAGCAGCTTAGATCCAATTCTAGATGGCTACACCTTC.

The CDR3 DNA sequence: TGTGCCAGTAGTATATCAAAGAACACTGAAGCTTTCTTT. Amino acid sequence: CASSISKNTEAFF. The V gene is TRBV19, the J gene TRBJ1-1; D not certain. Trimming pared 2 bases from V and 1 base from J, leaving 5 bases between. Germline CDR1 reads LNHDA; CDR2 reads SQIVND (reference sequence). This CDR3 has 13 amino acids.

This chain connects TRBV7-8 to TRBJ2-7; 9 bases line up with TRBD1. The J segment lost 5 bases and the V segment lost 5 bases, leaving 4 bases of the junction unmatched. The CDR3 runs 13 residues. CDR1 is SGHVS, CDR2 FQNEAQ, per germline. CDR3 coding DNA: TGTGCCAGCAGCCGGGACAGGGAGCACGAGCAGTACTTC. This codes for CASSRDREHEQYF.

The rearrangement uses TRBV14 and TRBJ1-2; 10 nucleotides match TRBD1. The CDR3 totals 15 residues. The V gene end was trimmed by 5 bases and the J gene end by 2 bases; junction bases not matched to a gene: 5. Germline V gives CDR1 SGHDN, CDR2 FVKESK. The CDR3 nucleotides read TGTGCCAGCAGCGCCCGGGACAGGGGCAACTATGGCTACACCTTC. Encoded protein: CASSARDRGNYGYTF.

The chain links TRBV25-1 to TRBJ2-3; TRBD1 might be the D (7 bases). CDR1 is MGHDK and CDR2 is SYGVNS in the germline V gene. There are 15 residues in the CDR3. V was pared by 0 bases and J by 1 base, with 8 bases between. CDR3 loop: CASSEYRGGTDTQYF. For the CDR3, the DNA is TGTGCCAGCAGTGAATACAGGGGGGGCACAGATACGCAGTATTTT.

J is TRBJ2-1 and V is TRBV6-5, with TRBD1 as a possible D gene (6 bases). This CDR3 region has 15 residues. V lost 6 bases and J 7 bases, leaving 19 bases between the germline ends. CDR1 MNHEY and CDR2 SVGAGI come from the germline V gene. Written as DNA, the CDR3 is TGTGCCAGCAGCCAAGGACATTCGAGGGGGAATGAGCAGTTCTTC. This translates into CASSQGHSRGNEQFF.

The chain joins TRBV5-5 to TRBJ1-1, with 7 bases matching TRBD1. Trimming removed 4 bases from V and 1 base from J; junction bases left unmatched: 7. The CDR3 covers 15 residues. In germline, CDR1 is SGHKS, CDR2 YYEKEE (reference sequence). DNA for the CDR3: TGTGCCAGCAGCCAAGGGGGACAGTCGAACACTGAAGCTTTCTTT. This translates into CASSQGGQSNTEAFF.

The chain has TRBV6-1 and TRBJ1-4; 10 bases line up with TRBD1. The germline V gene has CDR1 MNHNS and CDR2 SASEGT. The V segment lost 3 bases and the J segment 4 bases; nucleotides outside the gene matches: 2. This CDR3 has 15 residues. CDR3 sequence (DNA): TGTGCCAGCAGTGACGGGACAGGGGTTAATGAAAAACTGTTTTTT. Translated, it gives CASSDGTGVNEKLFF.